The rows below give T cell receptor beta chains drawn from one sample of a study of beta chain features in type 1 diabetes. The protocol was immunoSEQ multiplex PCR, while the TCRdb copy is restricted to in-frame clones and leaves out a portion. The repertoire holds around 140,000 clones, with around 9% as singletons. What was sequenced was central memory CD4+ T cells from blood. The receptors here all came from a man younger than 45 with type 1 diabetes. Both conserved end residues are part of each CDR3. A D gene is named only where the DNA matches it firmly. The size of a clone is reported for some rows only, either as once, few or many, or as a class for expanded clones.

DNA: TGTGCCAGCAGCTTGGGTGTTTCCCAGTCCACAGATACGCAGTATTTT
CDR3: CASSLGVSQSTDTQYF
size: -
J: TRBJ2-3
D: -
V: TRBV5-8

DNA: TGTGCCAGCAGCGGGGGACAGGGGTTCTACGAGCAGTACTTC
CDR3: CASSGGQGFYEQYF
size: -
J: TRBJ2-7
D: TRBD1
V: TRBV5-5

DNA: TGTGCCAGCAGTTTCGGAGGGACCGGGAATGAGCAGTTCTTC
CDR3: CASSFGGTGNEQFF
size: -
J: TRBJ2-1
D: -
V: TRBV28

DNA: TGTGCCAGCAGCGTACTCGGGGGGGCCAGGGAGACCCAGTACTTC
CDR3: CASSVLGGARETQYF
size: few
J: TRBJ2-5
D: TRBD2
V: TRBV9

DNA: TGCGCCAGCAGCTTGGGCAGTCTGAACACTGAAGCTTTCTTT
CDR3: CASSLGSLNTEAFF
size: -
J: TRBJ1-1
D: -
V: TRBV5-1

DNA: TGTGCCAGCAGTCTAGCGGCTAGCGGGGGAGTCAATGAGCAGTTCTTC
CDR3: CASSLAASGGVNEQFF
size: many
J: TRBJ2-1
D: TRBD2
V: TRBV6-4

DNA: TGTGCCAGCAGCCCATCCTTACTAGCGGGGGGGCCGCAAGAGACCCAGTACTTC
CDR3: CASSPSLLAGGPQETQYF
size: few
J: TRBJ2-5
D: TRBD2
V: TRBV11-2

DNA: TGTGCCAGCAGCTCGGCCGGGACTAGCTACAATGAGCAGTTCTTC
CDR3: CASSSAGTSYNEQFF
size: few
J: TRBJ2-1
D: TRBD2
V: TRBV5-4

DNA: TGTGCCAGCAGCTCGGACACTCTCCACGAGCAGTACTTC
CDR3: CASSSDTLHEQYF
size: few
J: TRBJ2-7
D: -
V: TRBV11-2

DNA: TGTGCCAGCAGTCTAGGGGGGGGCCAAAAAAGCACAGATACGCAGTATTTT
CDR3: CASSLGGGQKSTDTQYF
size: -
J: TRBJ2-3
D: -
V: TRBV5-4

DNA: TGTGCCAGCAGTTTAACTCATTATCAGCCCCAGCATTTT
CDR3: CASSLTHYQPQHF
size: few
J: TRBJ1-5
D: -
V: TRBV27

DNA: TGCGCCAGCAGCTTGGGGACTAGCAAGGGTGAGCAGTTCTTC
CDR3: CASSLGTSKGEQFF
size: -
J: TRBJ2-1
D: TRBD2
V: TRBV5-1

DNA: TGTGCCAGCAGTTTATCGAGGGATCAGCCCCAGCATTTT
CDR3: CASSLSRDQPQHF
size: -
J: TRBJ1-5
D: -
V: TRBV27

DNA: TGTGCCTGGAGTCTGGGACAGGGAGACACCGGGGAGCTGTTTTTT
CDR3: CAWSLGQGDTGELFF
size: few
J: TRBJ2-2
D: TRBD1
V: TRBV30

DNA: TGCGCCAGCAGCTTGGAACAGTACACAGATACGCAGTATTTT
CDR3: CASSLEQYTDTQYF
size: -
J: TRBJ2-3
D: -
V: TRBV5-1

DNA: TGTGCCACTCCCAGGCGGGGAGTGGGGGAGCTGTTTTTT
CDR3: CATPRRGVGELFF
size: few
J: TRBJ2-2
D: -
V: TRBV6-1

DNA: TGTGCCAGCAGACCCCAGGGGTACAATCAGCCCCAGCATTTT
CDR3: CASRPQGYNQPQHF
size: few
J: TRBJ1-5
D: -
V: TRBV28